Listed below are T cell receptor beta chains from one sample, sequenced in a study of T cell repertoires in cytomegalovirus infection. MiXCR was run by TCRdb on the reads, yielding one entry per CDR3 protein. There are some 920,000 distinct CDR3 sequences in the sample; roughly 30% occur only once, and 11% to 15% lies in the top ten. These receptors are not linked to any known antigen. Sequencing was performed on cultured CD8+ T cells from PBMCs, taken from culture after CMV antigen stimulation. The receptors derive from a human donor in good health (CMV status not recorded). Some clones in this sample may be carry-over from other donors' samples. Each CDR3 is given with its conserved first and last residue. D genes are given only for firm matches. Size tells how often a clone was seen (once, few, many) or the class of an expanded clone, and some rows leave it out.

clone_size,d_call,v_call,j_call,cdr3_length,cdr3_aa,cdr3_nt
NA,NA,TRBV7-9,TRBJ2-1,17,CASSLGYSGGRSFEQFF,TGTGCCAGCAGCTTAGGTTATTCGGGCGGCCGGTCTTTTGAGCAGTTCTTC
many,TRBD2,TRBV6-6,TRBJ2-1,19,CASSYQRGGIRNSYNEQFF,TGTGCCAGCAGTTACCAGCGGGGGGGAATCCGTAACTCCTACAATGAGCAGTTCTTC
few,NA,TRBV12-3/TRBV12-4,TRBJ2-2,15,CASSFTPPGTGELFF,TGTGCCAGCAGTTTCACCCCCCCCGGTACCGGGGAGCTGTTTTTT
NA,NA,TRBV23-1,TRBJ1-6,18,CASTTKGYRGSEFSPLHF,TGCGCCAGCACTACAAAAGGTTACCGCGGTTCTGAATTTTCACCCCTCCACTTT
once,NA,TRBV19,TRBJ2-3,16,CASSIDWQAVTDTQYF,TGTGCCAGTAGTATAGATTGGCAGGCTGTCACAGATACGCAGTATTTT
few,NA,TRBV6-1,TRBJ2-1,16,CASSAPLRGSYDEQFF,TGTGCCAGCAGTGCCCCCCTCCGGGGTAGTTACGATGAGCAGTTCTTC
NA,NA,TRBV7-9,TRBJ1-1,13,CASSSGLVTEAFF,TGTGCCAGCAGCTCTGGGCTTGTCACTGAAGCTTTCTTT
NA,NA,TRBV9,TRBJ1-2,13,CASSGALRDGYTF,TGTGCCAGCAGCGGTGCCCTTAGGGATGGCTACACCTTC
many,TRBD2,TRBV5-5,TRBJ2-1,16,CASRSSLAGGYNEQFF,TGTGCCAGCAGGTCCAGCCTAGCGGGCGGCTACAATGAGCAGTTCTTC
NA,NA,TRBV6-2/TRBV6-3,TRBJ1-5,12,CASTTGYQPQHF,TGTGCCAGCACTACGGGTTATCAGCCCCAGCATTTT
NA,TRBD1,TRBV4-2,TRBJ2-3,15,CASSPRQGASDTQYF,TGTGCCAGCAGCCCCAGACAGGGGGCGAGCGATACGCAGTATTTT
NA,TRBD2,TRBV20-1,TRBJ2-7,16,CSARDLTSGGILEQYF,TGCAGTGCTAGAGACCTTACTAGCGGGGGGATCCTTGAGCAGTACTTC
NA,TRBD2,TRBV9,TRBJ2-5,15,CASSGSGTLGETQYF,TGTGCCAGCAGCGGCAGCGGGACGCTCGGGGAGACCCAGTACTTC
few,TRBD1,TRBV27,TRBJ2-5,16,CASSLMTGNIAETQYF,TGTGCCAGCAGTTTGATGACAGGGAATATTGCGGAGACCCAGTACTTC
few,TRBD2,TRBV7-9,TRBJ2-7,14,CASSPRGEPYEQYF,TGTGCCAGCAGCCCGCGGGGGGAACCCTACGAGCAGTACTTC
few,NA,TRBV4-3,TRBJ1-4,15,CASSQESWTNEKLFF,TGCGCCAGCAGCCAAGAAAGTTGGACAAATGAAAAACTGTTTTTT
NA,TRBD1,TRBV5-4,TRBJ2-4,12,CASSERGPIQYF,TGTGCCAGCAGCGAGAGGGGGCCCATTCAGTACTTC
NA,TRBD2,TRBV20-1,TRBJ2-3,17,CSASRSSGGAWGPTQYF,TGCAGTGCTAGCCGGTCTAGCGGGGGAGCCTGGGGGCCTACGCAGTATTTT
NA,NA,TRBV7-9,TRBJ1-5,15,CASSSTDSLNQPQHF,TGTGCCAGCAGCTCAACTGACAGCCTAAATCAGCCCCAGCATTTT
few,NA,TRBV7-9,TRBJ2-1,15,CASRNTSMGTREQFF,TGTGCCAGCAGAAATACTAGTATGGGGACAAGAGAGCAGTTCTTC
NA,NA,TRBV12-3/TRBV12-4,TRBJ1-1,16,CASSLTQDYRNTEAFF,TGTGCCAGCAGTTTAACACAGGATTATCGGAACACTGAAGCTTTCTTT
few,NA,TRBV5-6,TRBJ2-2,16,CASSLEILGGTGELFF,TGTGCCAGCAGCTTGGAGATTCTTGGGGGCACCGGGGAGCTGTTTTTT
NA,TRBD2,TRBV19,TRBJ2-7,16,CASSIVLAEEGYEQYF,TGTGCCAGTAGTATAGTTCTAGCGGAAGAGGGCTACGAGCAGTACTTC
many,NA,TRBV12-3/TRBV12-4,TRBJ1-2,12,CASSPTASGYTF,TGTGCCAGCAGCCCAACAGCCTCTGGCTACACCTTC
NA,TRBD2,TRBV4-1,TRBJ2-1,15,CASSQSGAFYNEQFF,TGCGCCAGCAGCCAGAGCGGGGCCTTCTACAATGAGCAGTTCTTC
many,NA,TRBV7-2,TRBJ2-7,16,CASSLVRPSRADEQYF,TGTGCCAGCAGCTTAGTGCGCCCCAGCCGGGCGGACGAGCAGTACTTC
few,NA,TRBV12-3/TRBV12-4,TRBJ2-2,14,CASSFSGVSGELFF,TGTGCCAGCAGTTTTTCAGGGGTTAGCGGGGAGCTGTTTTTT
NA,NA,TRBV20-1,TRBJ2-7,15,CSAALDFSTPYEQYF,TGCAGTGCAGCCCTAGACTTTTCGACCCCCTACGAGCAGTACTTC
once,TRBD2,TRBV6-1,TRBJ2-1,14,CASSSGGGRDEQFF,TGTGCCAGCAGCTCCGGGGGGGGGCGGGATGAGCAGTTCTTC
NA,NA,TRBV4-1,TRBJ1-1,14,CASSPTGMKTEAFF,TGCGCCAGCAGCCCCACCGGGATGAAGACTGAAGCTTTCTTT
NA,NA,TRBV19,TRBJ1-5,14,CTSSIAGQGRPQHF,TGTACCAGTAGTATAGCGGGTCAGGGTAGGCCCCAGCATTTT
NA,TRBD2,TRBV20-1,TRBJ2-7,13,CSARTGTNYEQYF,TGCAGTGCTAGAACCGGGACTAACTACGAGCAGTACTTC
NA,NA,TRBV25-1,TRBJ1-1,15,CASSELEQLNTEAFF,TGTGCCAGCAGTGAACTCGAGCAGTTGAACACTGAAGCTTTCTTT
NA,NA,TRBV6-1,TRBJ1-2,14,CSSSEAPRGGGYTF,TGTTCCAGCAGTGAAGCCCCCAGGGGCGGCGGCTACACCTTC
NA,NA,TRBV7-6,TRBJ1-2,15,CASSLRASLNYGYTF,TGTGCCAGCAGCCTACGGGCCTCTTTAAACTATGGCTACACCTTC
NA,TRBD1,TRBV2,TRBJ2-6,17,CASIVAGGHSGANVLTF,TGTGCCAGCATCGTGGCAGGGGGCCACTCTGGGGCCAACGTCCTGACTTTC
NA,NA,TRBV5-8,TRBJ1-5,14,CASSSLDSQAPQHF,TGTGCCAGCAGCTCGTTGGACTCTCAAGCGCCCCAGCATTTT
many,TRBD1,TRBV7-2,TRBJ2-2,14,CASSMDRLAGELFF,TGTGCCAGCAGCATGGACAGGCTGGCCGGGGAGCTGTTTTTT
many,TRBD1,TRBV7-6,TRBJ2-2,16,CASSLWGQGRTGELFF,TGTGCCAGCAGCTTATGGGGACAGGGGCGGACCGGGGAGCTGTTTTTT
NA,NA,TRBV27,TRBJ2-7,15,CASTFLRDLPYEQYF,TGTGCCAGCACTTTCCTCCGGGACCTCCCCTACGAGCAGTACTTC
once,TRBD2,TRBV29-1,TRBJ2-3,16,CSVEVRTSGGSDTQYF,TGCAGCGTTGAAGTCCGGACTAGCGGGGGGTCAGATACGCAGTATTTT
many,NA,TRBV27,TRBJ1-5,13,CASSLMVNQPQHF,TGTGCCAGCAGTTTAATGGTCAATCAGCCCCAGCATTTT
few,NA,TRBV6-2/TRBV6-3,TRBJ1-5,15,CASSLLHYSNQPQHF,TGTGCCAGCAGTTTGTTACACTATAGCAATCAGCCCCAGCATTTT
NA,NA,TRBV7-8,TRBJ2-7,14,CASSVGAGFYEQYF,TGTGCCAGCAGCGTGGGGGCGGGGTTCTACGAGCAGTACTTC
NA,NA,TRBV19,TRBJ1-1,15,CASSITPVGDTEAFF,TGTGCCAGTAGTATAACCCCGGTGGGAGACACTGAAGCTTTCTTT